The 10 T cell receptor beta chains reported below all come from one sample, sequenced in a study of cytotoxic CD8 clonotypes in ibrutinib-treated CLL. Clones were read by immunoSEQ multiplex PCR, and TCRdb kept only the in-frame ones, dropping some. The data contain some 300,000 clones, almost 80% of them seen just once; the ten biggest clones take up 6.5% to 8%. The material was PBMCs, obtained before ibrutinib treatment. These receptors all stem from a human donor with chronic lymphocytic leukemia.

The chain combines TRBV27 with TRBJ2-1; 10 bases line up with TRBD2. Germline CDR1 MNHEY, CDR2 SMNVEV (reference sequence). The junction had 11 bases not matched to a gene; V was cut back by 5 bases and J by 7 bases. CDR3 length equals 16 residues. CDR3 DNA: TGTGCCAGCAGTACCCTAGCGGGAGTATTTGGTAATGAGCAGTTCTTC. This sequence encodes CASSTLAGVFGNEQFF.

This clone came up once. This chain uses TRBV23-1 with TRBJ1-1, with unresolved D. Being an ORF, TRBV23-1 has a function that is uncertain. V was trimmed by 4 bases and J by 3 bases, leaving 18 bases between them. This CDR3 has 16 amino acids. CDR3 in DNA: TGCGCCAGCAGTCGGGAAGTACATACGACGGACACTGAAGCTTTCTTT. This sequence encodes CASSREVHTTDTEAFF.

The CDR3 protein is CSVEVIGSPTEAFF. DNA of the CDR3: TGCAGCGTTGAAGTAATTGGGAGCCCCACTGAAGCTTTCTTT. V gene TRBV29-1 combines with J gene TRBJ1-1; D is ambiguous. Trimming took off 1 base at V and 4 bases at J, with 13 bases between the two ends. This CDR3 has 14 residues. The germline V gene has CDR1 SQVTM and CDR2 ANQGSEA.

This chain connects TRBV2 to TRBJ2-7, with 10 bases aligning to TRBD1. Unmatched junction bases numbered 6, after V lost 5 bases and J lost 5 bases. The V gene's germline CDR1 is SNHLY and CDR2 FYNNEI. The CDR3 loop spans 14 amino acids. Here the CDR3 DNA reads TGTGCCAGCAGTCGGGACAGGGGAGTTCACGAGCAGTACTTC. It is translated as CASSRDRGVHEQYF.

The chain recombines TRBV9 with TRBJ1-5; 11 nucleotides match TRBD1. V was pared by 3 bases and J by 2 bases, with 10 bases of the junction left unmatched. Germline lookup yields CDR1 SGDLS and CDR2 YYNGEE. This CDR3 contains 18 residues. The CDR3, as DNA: TGTGCCAGCAGCGGAGGGACAGGGGGAGGTCCGGGCAATCAGCCCCAGCATTTT. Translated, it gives CASSGGTGGGPGNQPQHF.

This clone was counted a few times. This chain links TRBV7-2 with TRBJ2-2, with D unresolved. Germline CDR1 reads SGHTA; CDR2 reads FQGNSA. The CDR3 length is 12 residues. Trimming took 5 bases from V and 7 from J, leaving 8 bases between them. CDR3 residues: CASSRYGGELFF. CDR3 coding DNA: TGTGCCAGCAGCCGCTACGGCGGGGAGCTGTTTTTT.

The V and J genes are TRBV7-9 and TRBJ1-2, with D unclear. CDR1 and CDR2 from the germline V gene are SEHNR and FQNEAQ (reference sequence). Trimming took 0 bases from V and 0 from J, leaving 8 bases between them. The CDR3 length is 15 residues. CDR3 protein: CASSLAFRTNYGYTF. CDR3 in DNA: TGTGCCAGCAGCTTAGCGTTCCGGACTAACTATGGCTACACCTTC.

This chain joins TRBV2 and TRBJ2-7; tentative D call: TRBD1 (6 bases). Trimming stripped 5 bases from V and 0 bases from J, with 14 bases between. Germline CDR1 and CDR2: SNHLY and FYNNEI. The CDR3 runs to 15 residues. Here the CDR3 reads CASSPGATSSYEQYF. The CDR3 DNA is TGTGCCAGCAGTCCAGGGGCGACGAGCTCCTACGAGCAGTACTTC.

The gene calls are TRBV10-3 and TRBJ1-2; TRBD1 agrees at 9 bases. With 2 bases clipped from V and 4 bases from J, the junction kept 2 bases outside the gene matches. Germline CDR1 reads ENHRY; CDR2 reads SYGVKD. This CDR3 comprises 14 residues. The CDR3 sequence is CAISEGTGIYGYTF. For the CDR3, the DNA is TGTGCCATCAGTGAGGGGACAGGGATCTATGGCTACACCTTC.

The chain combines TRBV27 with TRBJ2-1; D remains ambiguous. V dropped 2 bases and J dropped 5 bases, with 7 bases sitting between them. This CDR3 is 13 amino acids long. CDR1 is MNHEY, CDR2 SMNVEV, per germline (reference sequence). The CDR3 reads CASSLIRHNEQFF. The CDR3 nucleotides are TGTGCCAGCAGTTTAATCCGGCACAATGAGCAGTTCTTC.